Following are 21 T cell receptor beta chains from one sample sequenced in a study of blood T cell repertoires in COVID-19. Some clones are missing from TCRdb's copy, which holds only in-frame ones; the method was immunoSEQ multiplex PCR. The sample comprises about 270,000 clones, around nine tenths of which are singletons, and approximately 10% rests with the top ten. The specimen sequenced was peripheral blood. Every receptor here comes from a man aged 35 to 55 with active or convalescent COVID-19.

This clone was recorded a few times. The CDR3 nucleotides read TGTGCCAGCAGTTTCGGGGGGGTTAATGAGCAGTTCTTC. The encoded protein is CASSFGGVNEQFF. The chain combines TRBV28 with TRBJ2-1; 8 bases line up with TRBD2. With V trimmed by 3 bases and J by 7 bases, 2 bases remained unmatched. CDR3 length: 13 residues. Germline V gene data show CDR1 as MDHEN and CDR2 as SYDVKM.

In this sample, this clone turned up once. J is TRBJ1-1 and V is TRBV12-3 or TRBV12-4; D possibly corresponds to TRBD1 (6 bases). This CDR3 has 13 residues. V shed 5 bases and J shed 4 bases, with 11 bases lying between them. The CDR3 sequence: CASSRQVGTEAFF. For the CDR3, the DNA is TGTGCCAGCAGTCGACAGGTGGGCACTGAAGCTTTCTTT.

V is TRBV7-9 and J is TRBJ2-7, with 9 bases that match TRBD1. Trimming at V came to 2 bases and at J to 5 bases, leaving 4 bases not matched to a gene. Germline CDR1 and CDR2: SEHNR and FQNEAQ (reference sequence). The CDR3 runs 14 residues. The CDR3 reads CASSLYRTGDEQYF. The CDR3 DNA reads TGTGCCAGCAGCTTATACAGGACAGGGGACGAGCAGTACTTC.

The rearrangement joins TRBV19 to TRBJ1-2, with D possibly being TRBD1 (6 bases). V lost 5 bases to trimming and J lost 4 bases, with 14 bases between them. The V gene's germline CDR1 is LNHDA and CDR2 SQIVND (reference sequence). The CDR3 spans 14 residues. Here the CDR3 reads CASSSGTTTYGYTF. The CDR3 DNA reads TGTGCCAGTAGTTCGGGGACAACAACCTATGGCTACACCTTC.

This chain joins TRBV7-2 and TRBJ1-5; D is uncertain. Trimming cost V 1 base and J 3 bases, with 10 bases left between them. Germline V gene data show CDR1 as SGHTA and CDR2 as FQGNSA. The CDR3 spans 15 residues. This CDR3 is CASSLVSMNNQPQHF. Here the CDR3 DNA reads TGTGCCAGCAGCTTAGTGAGTATGAACAATCAGCCCCAGCATTTT.

The CDR3 bases are TGCGCCAGCAGCCAAAGGGGACAGGGCTCAAACAATGAGCAGTTCTTC. It is translated as CASSQRGQGSNNEQFF. This sequence joins TRBV4-1 and TRBJ2-1; 9 bases line up with TRBD1. Trimming took 2 bases from V and 5 from J; bases not matched to a gene: 7. CDR3 length equals 16 residues. Looked up from germline, CDR1 is MGHRA and CDR2 is YSYEKL.

To note about this clone: Different DNA sequences within this sample yield the same CDR3. The chain carries TRBV12-3 or TRBV12-4 and TRBJ2-2; the D gene is possibly TRBD2 (5 bases). V was cut by 1 base and J by 6 bases, with 6 bases left in between. This CDR3 is 13 amino acids long. The chain's CDR3 is CASSLGRSGELFF. The CDR3 nucleotides read TGTGCCAGCAGTTTAGGGAGGTCCGGGGAGCTGTTTTTT.

A single count supports this clone. V is TRBV5-1 and J is TRBJ1-6; D is unresolved. The germline CDR1 and CDR2 sequences are SGHRS and YFSETQ. V lost 3 bases, J lost 7 bases, and 14 bases lay in between. The length of the CDR3 is 15 residues. This CDR3 reads CASSSSLGWNSPLHF. CDR3 sequence (DNA): TGCGCCAGCAGCTCGAGCCTCGGTTGGAATTCACCCCTCCACTTT.

J is TRBJ1-5 and V is TRBV4-1; 7 bases are a match to TRBD1. The CDR3 totals 17 residues. The germline CDR1 and CDR2 sequences are MGHRA and YSYEKL. V trimming: 1 base; J trimming: 5 bases; junction bases outside the gene matches: 11. The CDR3 protein is CASSQGQGPITDQPQHF. The DNA of the CDR3 is TGCGCCAGCAGCCAAGGACAGGGCCCGATAACCGATCAGCCCCAGCATTTT.

The chain joins TRBV11-2 to TRBJ2-2; weak D call: TRBD2 (6 bases). V shed 1 base and J shed 3 bases, with 18 bases lying between them. Germline CDR1 and CDR2: SGHAT and FQNNGV. The CDR3 spans 18 residues. Here the CDR3 reads CASSLGGGSSGYTGELFF. The CDR3 DNA sequence: TGTGCCAGCAGCTTAGGGGGAGGAAGCTCGGGGTACACCGGGGAGCTGTTTTTT.

V and J are TRBV27 and TRBJ2-5; 8 bases line up with TRBD1. Germline values: CDR1 MNHEY, CDR2 SMNVEV (reference sequence). Trimming cost V 4 bases and J 1 base; bases outside gene matches: 5. The CDR3 is 15 amino acids. The CDR3 loop is CASSSRQGPQETQYF. The CDR3 nucleotides are TGTGCCAGCAGTTCCCGACAGGGGCCCCAAGAGACCCAGTACTTC.

The chain is built from TRBV30 and TRBJ1-3, with unresolved D. V lost 2 bases and J lost 1, with 3 bases in between. Germline CDR1 and CDR2: GTSNPN and SVGIG (reference sequence). This CDR3 region has 12 residues. The CDR3 DNA sequence: TGTGCCTGGAGTATATCTGGAAACACCATATATTTT. Encoded protein: CAWSISGNTIYF.

V and J are TRBV6-5 and TRBJ2-7; 7 nucleotides line up with TRBD1. Looked up from germline, CDR1 is MNHEY and CDR2 is SVGAGI. The V and J ends lost 6 bases and 0 bases, in that order; junction bases with no gene match: 8. The CDR3 is made up of 15 amino acids. This CDR3 is CASSSRGGASYEQYF. The CDR3 bases are TGTGCCAGCAGCTCCCGAGGGGGCGCCTCCTACGAGCAGTACTTC.

V usage is TRBV24-1 and J usage is TRBJ1-2; TRBD1 matches 11 bases. J lost 8 bases, V lost 4 bases, and 11 bases had no gene match. The length of the CDR3 is 16 residues. Per germline, CDR1 KGHDR and CDR2 SFDVKD. CDR3 sequence reads: CATSEAGTGGPRGYTF. In DNA, the CDR3 is TGTGCCACCAGTGAGGCCGGGACAGGGGGTCCCCGGGGCTACACCTTC.

The chain couples TRBV5-1 to TRBJ2-7; the D gene is possibly TRBD1 (6 bases). The germline V gene encodes CDR1 SGHRS and CDR2 YFSETQ. The CDR3 consists of 16 residues. V lost 0 bases, J lost 2 bases, and 15 bases lay in between. CDR3 sequence: CASSLGSGTLTYEQYF. The CDR3 bases are TGCGCCAGCAGCTTGGGCTCCGGGACACTAACCTACGAGCAGTACTTC.

The chain joins TRBV5-1 to TRBJ1-2, with a weak D call TRBD1 (5 bases). V lost 4 bases, J lost 0 bases, and 7 bases lay in between. Germline assignment: CDR1 SGHRS and CDR2 YFSETQ. This CDR3 has 13 amino acids. This CDR3 is CASSHRPNYGYTF. CDR3 coding DNA: TGCGCCAGCAGCCACAGGCCTAACTATGGCTACACCTTC.

Only one count was recorded for this clone. The rearrangement uses TRBV27 and TRBJ2-7, with a possible D match to TRBD1 (5 bases). CDR3 size: 15 residues. V was cut by 5 bases and J by 1 base, with 15 bases left in between. Looked up from germline, CDR1 is MNHEY and CDR2 is SMNVEV (reference sequence). The CDR3 region has the DNA TGTGCCAGCAGTATCAAGACAGAGCCATCCTACGAGCAGTACTTC. Encoded protein: CASSIKTEPSYEQYF.

J is TRBJ2-5 and V is TRBV10-3; 9 bases fit TRBD1. Losses at the gene ends were 8 bases for V and 5 bases for J; bases not matched to a gene: 3. Germline V gene sequence: CDR1 ENHRY, CDR2 SYGVKD. CDR3 length: 12 amino acids. This CDR3 is CAIGDRGETQYF. For the CDR3, the DNA is TGTGCCATCGGAGACAGGGGGGAGACCCAGTACTTC.

The chain recombines TRBV18 with TRBJ2-7; D remains unclear. This CDR3 region has 15 residues. Germline CDR1 is KGHSH and CDR2 is LQKENI. V was pared by 2 bases and J by 0 bases, with 11 bases between. CDR3 region: CASSPDSSGSYEQYF. In DNA, the CDR3 is TGTGCCAGCTCACCAGACTCCTCCGGCTCCTACGAGCAGTACTTC. Variable domain in full (rest from reference TRBV18 and TRBJ2-7): NAGVMQNPRHLVRRRGQEARLRCSPMKGHSHVYWYRQLPEEGLKFMVYLQKENIIDESGMPKERFSAEFPKEGPSILRIQQVVRGDSAAYFCASSPDSSGSYEQYFGPGTRLTVT.

V gene TRBV11-2 combines with J gene TRBJ2-1, with 9 bases that match TRBD1. Per the germline V gene, CDR1 is SGHAT and CDR2 is FQNNGV. V trimming: 6 bases; J trimming: 6 bases; junction bases outside the gene matches: 6. CDR3 length equals 14 residues. CDR3 nucleotides: TGTGCCAGCAGAACTACAGGGGGCCGCAATGAGCAGTTCTTC. Protein product: CASRTTGGRNEQFF. The entire variable domain, with the rest obtained from reference TRBV11-2 and TRBJ2-1, is as follows: EAGVAQSPRYKIIEKRQSVAFWCNPISGHATLYWYQQILGQGPKLLIQFQNNGVVDDSQLPKDRFSAERLKGVDSTLKIQPAKLEDSAVYLCASRTTGGRNEQFFGPGTRLTVL.

The J gene is TRBJ1-1, the V gene TRBV27; 9 bases agree with TRBD1. The CDR3 loop spans 14 amino acids. After removal of 4 bases from V and 4 bases from J, the junction contained 4 bases not matched to a gene. The germline V gene has CDR1 MNHEY and CDR2 SMNVEV (reference sequence). The CDR3 here is CASSSRTGATEAFF. The DNA for the CDR3 is TGTGCCAGCAGTTCCAGGACAGGGGCCACTGAAGCTTTCTTT.